The subject of this entry is one T cell receptor beta chain. V shed 10 bases and J shed 3 bases, with 16 bases lying between them. Germline CDR1 reads MNHEY; CDR2 reads SVGAGI. The CDR3 length is 14 residues. Measured with immunoSEQ multiplex PCR; TCRdb has only the in-frame clones, and not every one. The repertoire holds about 120,000 clones, with approximately 90% as singletons. These data belong to a study of blood T cell repertoires in COVID-19. The genes are TRBV6-5 and TRBJ2-1; D is possibly TRBD2 (7 bases). The source is a woman aged 50 to 65 with acute or convalescent COVID-19. What was sequenced was peripheral blood. In DNA form, the CDR3 reads TGTGCCACCAAGGGGGTAGCGGGCTACAATGAGCAGTTCTTC. It is translated as CATKGVAGYNEQFF.